This T cell receptor (beta chain) was captured in a study of blood T cell repertoires in COVID-19. Overall study context: Whether acute or convalescent, the COVID-19 samples came from the United States, Italy and Spain. Sources were T cells, B-cell-depleted T cells, or PBMCs; the material itself was cDNA or gDNA.

Germline V gene data show CDR1 as SGHAT and CDR2 as FQDESV (reference sequence). The CDR3 length is 15 residues. V lost 6 bases to trimming and J lost 4 bases; unmatched junction nucleotides: 8. In the source study's methods: Using reference gene primer amplification, nucleated cell counts were estimated. Produced via immunoSEQ multiplex PCR; TCRdb's table is partial and in-frame only. The V and J calls and clone size are taken from that table; D and trimming were inferred from the DNA. The profile shows around 450,000 clones, roughly 91% of them singletons. The V and J genes are TRBV11-1 and TRBJ2-2; 7 bases agree with TRBD1. Sequenced: peripheral blood. The sequence came from a woman between 25 and 40 years old with acute or convalescent COVID-19. The CDR3 is CASRSYRGPTGELFF. The DNA of the CDR3 is TGTGCCAGCAGATCCTACAGGGGACCCACCGGGGAGCTGTTTTTT.